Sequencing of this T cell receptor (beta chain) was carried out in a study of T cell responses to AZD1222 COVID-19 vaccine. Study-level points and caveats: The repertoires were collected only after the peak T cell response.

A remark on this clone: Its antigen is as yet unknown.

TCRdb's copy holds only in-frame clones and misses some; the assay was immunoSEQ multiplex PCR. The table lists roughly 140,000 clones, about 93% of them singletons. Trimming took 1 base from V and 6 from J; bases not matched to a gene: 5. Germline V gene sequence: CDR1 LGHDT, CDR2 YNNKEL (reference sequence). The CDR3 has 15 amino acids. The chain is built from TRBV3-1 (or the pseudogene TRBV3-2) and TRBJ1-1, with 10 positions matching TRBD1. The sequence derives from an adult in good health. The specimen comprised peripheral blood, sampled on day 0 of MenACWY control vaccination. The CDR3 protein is CASSQGGQGTAEAFF. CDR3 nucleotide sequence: TGTGCCAGCAGCCAAGGGGGACAGGGGACGGCTGAAGCTTTCTTT.